What follows describes a single T cell receptor beta chain. The data are from a study of blood T cell repertoires in COVID-19. For the study at large: The United States, Italy and Spain supplied acute and convalescent COVID-19 samples. The cDNA or gDNA used as material had been derived from T cells, B-cell-depleted T cells, or PBMCs.

Authors' methods: Nucleated cell number was recorded as an estimate derived from reference gene primer amplification. Data came from immunoSEQ multiplex PCR; TCRdb stores just in-frame clones and leaves some out. The V and J calls and clone size were taken over from that table, and D and trimming were inferred from the DNA. Among around 250,000 clones listed, over 65% were seen once. The CDR3 runs to 17 residues. V lost 6 bases, J lost 0 bases, and 18 bases lay in between. The germline CDR1 and CDR2 sequences are MNHNY and SVGAGI (reference sequence). This rearrangement joins TRBV6-6 to TRBJ1-5; D unresolved. The sample was peripheral blood. The clonotype comes from a man in his 60s who had recovered from COVID-19. The CDR3 protein is CASSRPRSGNSNQPQHF. The DNA of the CDR3 is TGTGCCAGCAGCCGACCCCGGTCGGGAAATAGCAATCAGCCCCAGCATTTT.